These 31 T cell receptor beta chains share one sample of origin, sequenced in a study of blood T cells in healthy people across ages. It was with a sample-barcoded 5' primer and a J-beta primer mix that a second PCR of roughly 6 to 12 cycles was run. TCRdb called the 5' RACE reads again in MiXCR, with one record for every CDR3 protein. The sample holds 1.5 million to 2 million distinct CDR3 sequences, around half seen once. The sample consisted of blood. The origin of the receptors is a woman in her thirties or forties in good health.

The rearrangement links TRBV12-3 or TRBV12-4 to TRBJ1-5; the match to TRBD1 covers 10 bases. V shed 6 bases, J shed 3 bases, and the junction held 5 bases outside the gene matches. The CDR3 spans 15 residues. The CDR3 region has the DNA TGTGCCAGCAGCACCGGGACAGGGGCCAATCAGCCCCAGCATTTT. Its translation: CASSTGTGANQPQHF.

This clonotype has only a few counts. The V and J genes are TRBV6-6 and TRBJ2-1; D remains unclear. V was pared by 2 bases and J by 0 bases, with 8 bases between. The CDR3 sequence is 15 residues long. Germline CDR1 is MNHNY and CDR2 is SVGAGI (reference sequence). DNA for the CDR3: TGTGCCAGCAGTTACGTCCCTGGCTCCTACAATGAGCAGTTCTTC. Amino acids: CASSYVPGSYNEQFF.

CDR3 residues: CAARGPDYEQYF. CDR3 DNA sequence: TGTGCGGCGCGGGGGCCCGACTACGAGCAGTACTTC. The rearrangement joins TRBV6-5 to TRBJ2-7, with D tentatively TRBD2 (7 bases). The V gene's germline CDR1 is MNHEY and CDR2 SVGAGI. The CDR3 extends over 12 amino acids.

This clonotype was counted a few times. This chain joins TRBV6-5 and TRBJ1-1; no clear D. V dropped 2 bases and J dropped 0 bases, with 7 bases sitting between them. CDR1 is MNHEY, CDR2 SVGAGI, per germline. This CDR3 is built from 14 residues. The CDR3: CASSYGAVNTEAFF. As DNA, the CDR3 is TGTGCCAGCAGTTACGGTGCAGTGAACACTGAAGCTTTCTTT.

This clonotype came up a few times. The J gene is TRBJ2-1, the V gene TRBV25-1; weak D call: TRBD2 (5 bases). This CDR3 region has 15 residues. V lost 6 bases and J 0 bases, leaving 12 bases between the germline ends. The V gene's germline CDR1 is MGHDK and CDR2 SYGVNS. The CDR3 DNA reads TGTGCCAGCAGCCTTAGGGAGAGCTCCTACAATGAGCAGTTCTTC. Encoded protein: CASSLRESSYNEQFF.

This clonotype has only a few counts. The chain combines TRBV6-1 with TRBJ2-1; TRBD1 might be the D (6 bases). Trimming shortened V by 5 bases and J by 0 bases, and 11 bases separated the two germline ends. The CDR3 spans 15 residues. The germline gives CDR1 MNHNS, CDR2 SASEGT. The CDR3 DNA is TGTGCCAGCAGTTGGGACACTAGCTCCTACAATGAGCAGTTCTTC. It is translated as CASSWDTSSYNEQFF.

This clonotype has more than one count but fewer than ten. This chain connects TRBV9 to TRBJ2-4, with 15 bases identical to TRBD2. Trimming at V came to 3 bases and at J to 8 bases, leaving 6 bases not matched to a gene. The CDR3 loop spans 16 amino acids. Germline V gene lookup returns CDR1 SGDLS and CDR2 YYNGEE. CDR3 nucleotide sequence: TGTGCCAGCAGCGGAGGACTAGCGGGGGGGCTGGACATTCAGTACTTC. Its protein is CASSGGLAGGLDIQYF.

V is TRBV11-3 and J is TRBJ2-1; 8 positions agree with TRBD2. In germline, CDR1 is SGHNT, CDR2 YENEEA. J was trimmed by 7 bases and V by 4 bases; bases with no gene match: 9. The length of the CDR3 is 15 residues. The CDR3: CASSSRAGGVNEQFF. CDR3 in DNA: TGTGCCAGCAGCTCCCGTGCGGGGGGTGTAAATGAGCAGTTCTTC.

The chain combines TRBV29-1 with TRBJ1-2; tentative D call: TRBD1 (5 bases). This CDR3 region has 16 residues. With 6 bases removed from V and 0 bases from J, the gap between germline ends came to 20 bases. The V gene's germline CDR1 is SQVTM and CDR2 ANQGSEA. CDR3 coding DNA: TGCAGCGTGCCCCGGGGCAGAGGCTCAGCTAACTATGGCTACACCTTC. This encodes CSVPRGRGSANYGYTF.

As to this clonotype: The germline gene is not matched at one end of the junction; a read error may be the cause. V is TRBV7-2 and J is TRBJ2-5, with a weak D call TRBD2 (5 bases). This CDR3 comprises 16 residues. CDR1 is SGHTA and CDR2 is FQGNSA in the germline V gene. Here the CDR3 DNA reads TGTGCCAGCGGCTTAGCGCCATTGGCTTCACAAGAGACCCAGTACTTC. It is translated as CASGLAPLASQETQYF.

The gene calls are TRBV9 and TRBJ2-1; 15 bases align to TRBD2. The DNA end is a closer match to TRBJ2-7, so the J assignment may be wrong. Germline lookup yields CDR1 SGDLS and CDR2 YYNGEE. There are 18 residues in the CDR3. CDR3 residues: CASSGGTSGRSSYNEQYF. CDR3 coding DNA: TGTGCCAGCAGCGGGGGGACTAGCGGGAGGAGCTCCTACAATGAGCAGTACTTC.

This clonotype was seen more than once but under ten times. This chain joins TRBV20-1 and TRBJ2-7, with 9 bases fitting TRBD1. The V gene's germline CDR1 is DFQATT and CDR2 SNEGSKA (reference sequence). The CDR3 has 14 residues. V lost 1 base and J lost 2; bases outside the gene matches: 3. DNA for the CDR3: TGCAGTGCTAGAGTCGGGACAGGGACCTACGAGCAGTACTTC. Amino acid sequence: CSARVGTGTYEQYF.

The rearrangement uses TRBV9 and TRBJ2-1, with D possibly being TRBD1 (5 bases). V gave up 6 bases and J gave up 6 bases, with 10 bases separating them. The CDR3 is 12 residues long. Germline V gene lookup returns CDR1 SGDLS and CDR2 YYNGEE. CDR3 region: CASMGHLNEQFF. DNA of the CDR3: TGTGCCAGCATGGGGCACCTCAATGAGCAGTTCTTC.

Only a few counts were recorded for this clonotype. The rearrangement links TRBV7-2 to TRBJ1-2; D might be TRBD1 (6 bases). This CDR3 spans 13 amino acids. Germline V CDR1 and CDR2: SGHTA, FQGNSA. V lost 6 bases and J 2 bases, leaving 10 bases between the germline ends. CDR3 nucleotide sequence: TGTGCCAGCAGGCGACAGGAGAACTATGGCTACACCTTC. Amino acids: CASRRQENYGYTF.

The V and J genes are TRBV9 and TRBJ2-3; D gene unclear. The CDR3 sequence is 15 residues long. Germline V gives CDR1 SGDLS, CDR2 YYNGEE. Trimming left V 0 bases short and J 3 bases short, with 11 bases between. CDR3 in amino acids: CASSVAAHTTDTQYF. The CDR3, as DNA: TGTGCCAGCAGCGTAGCTGCGCACACAACAGATACGCAGTATTTT.

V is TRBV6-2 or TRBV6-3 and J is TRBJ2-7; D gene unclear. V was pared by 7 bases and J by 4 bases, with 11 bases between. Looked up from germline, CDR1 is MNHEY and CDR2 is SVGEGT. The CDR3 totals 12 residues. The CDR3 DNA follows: TGTGCCAGCAAGTTTGGACCTTACGAGCAGTACTTC. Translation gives CASKFGPYEQYF.

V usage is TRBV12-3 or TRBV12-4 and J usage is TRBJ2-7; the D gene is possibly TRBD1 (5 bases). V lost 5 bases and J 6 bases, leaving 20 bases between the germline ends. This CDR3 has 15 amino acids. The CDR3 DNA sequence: TGTGCCAGCAGTCCCGAAGGGCAGGGTGTAGCCGAGCAGTACTTC. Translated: CASSPEGQGVAEQYF.

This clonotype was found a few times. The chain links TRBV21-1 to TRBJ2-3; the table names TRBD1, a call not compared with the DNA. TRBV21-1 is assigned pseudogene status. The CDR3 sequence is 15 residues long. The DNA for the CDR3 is TGTGCCAGCAGCAAAGTTCCCAGGAACACAGATACGCAGTATTTT. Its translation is CASSKVPRNTDTQYF.

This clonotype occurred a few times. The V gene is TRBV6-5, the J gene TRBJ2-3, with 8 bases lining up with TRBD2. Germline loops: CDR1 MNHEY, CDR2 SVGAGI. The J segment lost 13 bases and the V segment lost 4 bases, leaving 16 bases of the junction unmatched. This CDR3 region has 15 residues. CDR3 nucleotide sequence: TGTGCCAGCAGTTTACGCCATAGCGGGACCGTACAGGAGTATTTT. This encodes CASSLRHSGTVQEYF.

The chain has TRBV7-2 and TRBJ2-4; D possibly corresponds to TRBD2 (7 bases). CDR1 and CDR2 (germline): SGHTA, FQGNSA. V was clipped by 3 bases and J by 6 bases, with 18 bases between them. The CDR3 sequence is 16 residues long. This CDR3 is CASSLSLARGANIQYF. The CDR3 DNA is TGTGCCAGCAGCTTGTCCCTAGCCCGGGGGGCAAACATTCAGTACTTC.

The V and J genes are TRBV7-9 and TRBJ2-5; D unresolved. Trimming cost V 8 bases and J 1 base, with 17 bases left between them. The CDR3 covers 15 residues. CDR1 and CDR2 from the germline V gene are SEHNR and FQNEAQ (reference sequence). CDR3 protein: CASVGNRRFQETQYF. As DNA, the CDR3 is TGTGCCAGCGTTGGTAACAGAAGATTCCAAGAGACCCAGTACTTC.

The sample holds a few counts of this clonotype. CDR3 DNA: TGTGCCATCAGTGATGCAGGGGGGATTAAGACCCAGTACTTC. It translates to CAISDAGGIKTQYF. The chain is built from TRBV10-3 and TRBJ2-7, with a weak D call TRBD1 (7 bases). TRBJ2-5 explains the end of the DNA better; the J call may be wrong. Germline-derived CDR1 and CDR2 are ENHRY and SYGVKD. CDR3 length: 14 residues.

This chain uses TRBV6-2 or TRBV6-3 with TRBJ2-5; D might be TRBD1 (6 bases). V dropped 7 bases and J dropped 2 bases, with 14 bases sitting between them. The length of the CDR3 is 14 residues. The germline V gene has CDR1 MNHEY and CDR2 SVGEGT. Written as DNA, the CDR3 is TGTGCCAGCACCAGAACAGGGATTCAAGAGACCCAGTACTTC. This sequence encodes CASTRTGIQETQYF.

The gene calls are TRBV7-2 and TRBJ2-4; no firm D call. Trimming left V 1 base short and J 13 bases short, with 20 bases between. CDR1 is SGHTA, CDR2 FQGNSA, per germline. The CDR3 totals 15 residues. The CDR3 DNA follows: TGTGCCAGCAGCTTAGGTCGGGTGGATAGGAATGAGCAGTACTTC. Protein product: CASSLGRVDRNEQYF. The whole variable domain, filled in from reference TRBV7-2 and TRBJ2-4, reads GAGVSQSPSNKVTEKGKDVELRCDPISGHTALYWYRQSLGQGLEFLIYFQGNSAPDKSGLPSDRFSAERTGGSVSTLTIQRTQQEDSAVYLCASSLGRVDRNEQYFGAGTRLSVL.

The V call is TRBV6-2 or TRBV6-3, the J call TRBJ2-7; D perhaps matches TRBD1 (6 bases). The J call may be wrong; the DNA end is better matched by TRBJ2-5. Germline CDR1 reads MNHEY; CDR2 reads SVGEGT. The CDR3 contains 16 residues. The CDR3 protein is CASSYSQTGAVETQYF. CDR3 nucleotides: TGTGCCAGCAGTTACTCGCAGACAGGTGCCGTAGAGACCCAGTACTTC.

CDR3 residues: CATSDPDQNNEQFF. CDR3 sequence (DNA): TGTGCCACCAGTGACCCGGACCAGAACAATGAGCAGTTCTTC. The V gene is TRBV24-1, the J gene TRBJ2-1; D gene unclear. CDR1 and CDR2 (germline): KGHDR, SFDVKD. The CDR3 covers 14 residues. Trimming left V 4 bases short and J 5 bases short, with 11 bases between.

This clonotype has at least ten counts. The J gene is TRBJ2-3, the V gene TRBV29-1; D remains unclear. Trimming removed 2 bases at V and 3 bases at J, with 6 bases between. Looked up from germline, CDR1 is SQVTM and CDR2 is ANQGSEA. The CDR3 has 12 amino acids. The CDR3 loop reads CSVEFGTDTQYF. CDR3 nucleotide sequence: TGCAGCGTTGAATTTGGGACAGATACGCAGTATTTT.

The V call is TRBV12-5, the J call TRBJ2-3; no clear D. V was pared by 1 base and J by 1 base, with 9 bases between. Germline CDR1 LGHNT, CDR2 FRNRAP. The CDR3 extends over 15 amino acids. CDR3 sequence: CASGLELGGTDTQYF. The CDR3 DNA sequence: TGTGCTAGTGGTTTGGAGCTAGGAGGCACAGATACGCAGTATTTT.

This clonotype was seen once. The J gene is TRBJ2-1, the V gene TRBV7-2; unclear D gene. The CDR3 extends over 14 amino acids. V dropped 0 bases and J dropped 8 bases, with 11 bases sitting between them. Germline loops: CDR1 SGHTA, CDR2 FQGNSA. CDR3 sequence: CASSLAGAPHEQFF. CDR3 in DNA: TGTGCCAGCAGCTTAGCGGGTGCGCCCCATGAGCAGTTCTTC.

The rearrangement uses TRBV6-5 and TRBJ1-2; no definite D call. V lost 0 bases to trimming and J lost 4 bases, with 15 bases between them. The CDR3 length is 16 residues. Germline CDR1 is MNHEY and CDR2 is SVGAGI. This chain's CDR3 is CASSYSFRSGIYGYTF. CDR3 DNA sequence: TGTGCCAGCAGTTACTCATTCCGGAGCGGGATCTATGGCTACACCTTC.

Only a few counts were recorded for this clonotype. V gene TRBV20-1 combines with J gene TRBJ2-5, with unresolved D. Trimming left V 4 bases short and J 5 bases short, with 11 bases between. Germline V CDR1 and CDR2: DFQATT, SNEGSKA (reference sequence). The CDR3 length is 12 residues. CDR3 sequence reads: CSAKGNGETQYF. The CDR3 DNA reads TGCAGTGCTAAGGGTAACGGGGAGACCCAGTACTTC.